This T cell receptor (beta chain) was captured in a study of Siglec-9 on CD8 T cells in melanoma. V was clipped by 1 base and J by 7 bases, with 19 bases between them. The V gene's germline CDR1 is SGHVS and CDR2 FNYEAQ. The CDR3 runs to 17 residues. The repertoire was sequenced with immunoSEQ multiplex PCR; TCRdb's copy has only in-frame clones and lacks some. The sample carries about 36,000 clones, 80% to 85% recorded once. The clonotype originates from a human donor in good health. Material: Siglec-9- CD8+ T cells sorted from blood. This sequence joins TRBV7-6 and TRBJ2-2; a weak D match, TRBD2 (5 bases). CDR3 DNA sequence: TGTGCCAGCAGCTTAGGTTGGAGTGGAGCGAGCGGCGGGGAGCTGTTTTTT. It specifies CASSLGWSGASGGELFF.